A selection of T cell receptor beta chains follows, all from one sample in a study of blood T cell repertoires in COVID-19. The method was immunoSEQ multiplex PCR; TCRdb's version includes in-frame clones alone and lacks a portion of them. In the table there are a few hundred thousand clones, nearly 90% of which are singletons. Sequencing was performed on PBMCs or T cells enriched from blood (not recorded which). The receptors stem from a young man who had been exposed to COVID-19. Each CDR3 is given without its conserved first and last residue. Where a row states a size, it is once, few, many or the class of an expanded clone; other rows omit it.

CDR3: ASSTSGGAREQF; size: -; V: TRBV18; J: TRBJ2-1
CDR3: ASSQAGVTAQY; size: -; V: TRBV3-1/TRBV3-2; J: TRBJ2-5
CDR3: ASSKGLSAGMNTEAF; size: -; V: TRBV21-1; J: TRBJ1-1
CDR3: ASSLRGSYGYT; size: -; V: TRBV19; J: TRBJ1-2
CDR3: ASSRIGPPQETQY; size: once; V: TRBV7-6; J: TRBJ2-5
CDR3: ASSPSGGTGVIGQY; size: -; V: TRBV18; J: TRBJ2-7
CDR3: ASSLADRGRVAGNTEAF; size: -; V: TRBV7-9; J: TRBJ1-1
CDR3: ASSLRGYNEQF; size: -; V: TRBV11-2; J: TRBJ2-1
CDR3: ASSQGQGNTGELF; size: -; V: TRBV5-5; J: TRBJ2-2
CDR3: ASSVGQLETQY; size: once; V: TRBV7-7; J: TRBJ2-5
CDR3: SVAGTGAFETQY; size: -; V: TRBV29-1; J: TRBJ2-5
CDR3: AWSVTSGNTGELF; size: -; V: TRBV30; J: TRBJ2-2
CDR3: ASSQSGIASEQY; size: -; V: TRBV4-2; J: TRBJ2-7
CDR3: ASSQPGAGRHNEQF; size: -; V: TRBV4-1; J: TRBJ2-1
CDR3: ASSLDRVNGYT; size: -; V: TRBV3-1/TRBV3-2; J: TRBJ1-2
CDR3: ASSSPGLAIGTQY; size: -; V: TRBV7-9; J: TRBJ2-5
CDR3: ASSYRTGSYT; size: -; V: TRBV5-1; J: TRBJ1-2
CDR3: ASSLQGTDTQY; size: -; V: TRBV5-1; J: TRBJ2-3
CDR3: ASSKTRQGTNYGYT; size: -; V: TRBV7-8; J: TRBJ1-2
CDR3: ASSDRSYNEKLF; size: -; V: TRBV6-6; J: TRBJ1-4
CDR3: ASSLRGEDTEAF; size: once; V: TRBV6-5; J: TRBJ1-1
CDR3: ASSLAGALETQY; size: -; V: TRBV6-2/TRBV6-3; J: TRBJ2-5
CDR3: ATSRDRRVTEAF; size: -; V: TRBV15; J: TRBJ1-1
CDR3: ASGLWRSNQPQH; size: -; V: TRBV12-5; J: TRBJ1-5
CDR3: ASSLEPQWQPQH; size: -; V: TRBV6-2/TRBV6-3; J: TRBJ1-5
CDR3: ASSLPTSTDTQY; size: -; V: TRBV2; J: TRBJ2-3
CDR3: ATSRRMKQGLNPGELF; size: -; V: TRBV15; J: TRBJ2-2
CDR3: ASSPPPSRGEVETQY; size: -; V: TRBV4-2; J: TRBJ2-5
CDR3: ASSPRDSNLYQPQH; size: -; V: TRBV2; J: TRBJ1-5
CDR3: ASSSGDSGNTIY; size: -; V: TRBV5-4; J: TRBJ1-3
CDR3: ATPGTGSYEQY; size: -; V: TRBV6-5; J: TRBJ2-7
CDR3: ASSVQGNHGYT; size: -; V: TRBV6-5; J: TRBJ1-2
CDR3: ASSQDRDRDNSPLH; size: -; V: TRBV4-1; J: TRBJ1-6
CDR3: ASSSNRGPEAF; size: -; V: TRBV11-2; J: TRBJ1-1
CDR3: ASSLGSRGGVYNEQF; size: -; V: TRBV7-9; J: TRBJ2-1
CDR3: ASSYSTAGGPSYNEQF; size: -; V: TRBV6-2/TRBV6-3; J: TRBJ2-1
CDR3: ASRLAPGTENGNTIY; size: -; V: TRBV11-2; J: TRBJ1-3
CDR3: ASSWEQGNTEAF; size: -; V: TRBV7-2; J: TRBJ1-1
CDR3: ASSASGPGFGELF; size: -; V: TRBV5-4; J: TRBJ2-2
CDR3: ASTLAGRTTEAF; size: -; V: TRBV19; J: TRBJ1-1
CDR3: ATSRISGDQYEQY; size: -; V: TRBV24-1; J: TRBJ2-7
CDR3: ASSPSNFYGYT; size: -; V: TRBV5-8; J: TRBJ1-2
CDR3: ASSPRDRINPLVTDTQY; size: -; V: TRBV27; J: TRBJ2-3
CDR3: ASSVLTGGYGYT; size: -; V: TRBV2; J: TRBJ1-2
CDR3: ASSQKTGGNSPLH; size: -; V: TRBV18; J: TRBJ1-6
CDR3: ASSTPGGAISSSGNTIY; size: -; V: TRBV19; J: TRBJ1-3
CDR3: ASSLQGMNTEAF; size: -; V: TRBV5-1; J: TRBJ1-1
CDR3: ASARTGEEQPQH; size: -; V: TRBV6-6; J: TRBJ1-5
CDR3: ASSARSISETAREKLF; size: -; V: TRBV9; J: TRBJ1-4
CDR3: ASSLGSGINEKLF; size: -; V: TRBV7-2; J: TRBJ1-4
CDR3: ASSVQGASTGELF; size: -; V: TRBV9; J: TRBJ2-2
CDR3: ASSFGQSGNEKLF; size: -; V: TRBV27; J: TRBJ1-4
CDR3: ASSPRQSYGYT; size: -; V: TRBV3-1/TRBV3-2; J: TRBJ1-2
CDR3: ASSPGSDVGETQY; size: -; V: TRBV5-4; J: TRBJ2-5
CDR3: ASSPFQMNTEAF; size: -; V: TRBV19; J: TRBJ1-1
CDR3: ASSRSPPGAYEQY; size: -; V: TRBV11-2; J: TRBJ2-7
CDR3: ASRKQGAPGNTIY; size: -; V: TRBV7-2; J: TRBJ1-3
CDR3: ASTLSRYRAIYGYT; size: -; V: TRBV2; J: TRBJ1-2
CDR3: ASRPAGRNEKLF; size: -; V: TRBV5-4; J: TRBJ1-4